This T cell receptor (beta chain) was captured in a study of blood T cell repertoires in COVID-19. About the study: Collection of acute and convalescent COVID-19 samples took place in the United States, Italy and Spain.

Method: immunoSEQ multiplex PCR; TCRdb's copy keeps in-frame clones and lacks some. The sample consists of tens of thousands of clones, about 83% of them appearing once. The CDR3 contains 14 residues. From germline, CDR1 is SGHNT and CDR2 YYREEE (reference sequence). Trimming cost V 4 bases and J 2 bases, with 9 bases left between them. The sequence came from an older man with acute or convalescent COVID-19. The chain carries TRBV5-4 and TRBJ1-4; TRBD1 might be the D (6 bases). Sequenced material: peripheral blood. CDR3 sequence: CASSQDSTNEKLFF. Written as DNA, the CDR3 is TGTGCCAGCAGCCAGGACAGCACTAATGAAAAACTGTTTTTT.